This T cell receptor (beta chain) was sequenced for a study of cytomegalovirus exposure and HLA in healthy donors. This clone occurred once. Its antigen is unidentified. The repertoire was sequenced with immunoSEQ multiplex PCR; TCRdb's copy has only in-frame clones and lacks some. The profile shows about 74,000 clones, about 93% of them singletons. Study findings and constraints: High specificity and sensitivity for cytomegalovirus status were reported for the classifier. It was fewer than 200 TCR beta chains that were listed as cytomegalovirus-associated. Researchers reported that three CMV-associated chains were confirmed in vitro as CMV antigen-specific.

While the first cohort had around 700 subjects, the donors belonged to the separate validation cohort of roughly 130 subjects. Sequenced material: PBMCs. The source is a young woman in good health and CMV-seropositive.

As DNA, the CDR3 is TGTGCCAGCAGCGTAGGGGGTGGAGCAGGGACTAACTATGGCTACACCTTC. This encodes CASSVGGGAGTNYGYTF. The J gene is TRBJ1-2, the V gene TRBV9; possibly TRBD1 for D (5 bases). This CDR3 region has 17 residues. Trimming took off 0 bases at V and 0 bases at J, with 15 bases between the two ends. The germline gives CDR1 SGDLS, CDR2 YYNGEE.